The entry below describes one TCR beta chain. The clone's antigen remains unknown. Base qualities were left out, and no much larger clone turns up one base away. The same CDR3 arises from other DNA sequences in this sample as well. CD8 naive samples were obtained by positive selection for CCR7 among CD45RO-negative cells, yielding a CD45RA+CCR7+ population from which TemRA cells were excluded. The donors were healthy, HIV-negative adults who had no recently reported acute infections or vaccinations. Only Caucasian adults living in Nashville, Tennessee, USA were represented among the donors. After blood collection by leukapheresis, PBMCs were isolated using Ficoll-Histopaque density gradient centrifugation and then cryopreserved in the vapor phase of liquid nitrogen. Purity and quantity of every magnetically sorted T cell population were checked by analytical flow cytometry. Each sorted fraction had its genomic DNA isolated and then quantified by UV absorbance on a Nanodrop 2000c.

This sample is part of a study of shared clonotypes between healthy human individuals (dated by TCRdb to about 2020). Concerning the study at large: A couple of women and a few men aged 18 to 49 years were included in the cohort. The study deeply sequenced blood TCR repertoires of about 5 healthy adults to estimate repertoire size and the extent of clonotype sharing between individuals. For each donor, CD4 naive and CD4 memory were each given three plates, CD8 naive was given two plates, and CD8 memory was given one plate. Per donor, leukapheresis produced somewhere between about 0.85 and 8.9 billion PBMCs. Libraries were prepared and TCR repertoires were sequenced by different laboratories using diverse techniques, in order to increase sequencing depth and limit assay-specific biases. Results and caveats for the whole study, not just this receptor: Sampling was restricted to blood, and TCR repertoires in tissues likely differ from the TCR repertoires found in blood. Rarefaction of sorted-subset datasets indicated incomplete sequencing despite the large sequencing depth. Because the study included only a small number of donors, the genetic and exposure-history diversity represented was limited. Sharing across a few donors was observed for approximately 4.6% of naive CD4, less than 4% of naive CD8, about 2.5% of memory CD4, and about 0.38% of memory CD8 clonotypes. Compared with non-shared clonotypes, clonotypes shared by all four sorted-subset donors had higher generation probabilities. Larger estimated clonotype richness was generally found for naive subsets than for memory subsets. Pairwise subsampling indicated that sequencing depth was expected to affect the degree of clonotype sharing among donors.

V is pared back by 2 bases and J by 0 bases, with 8 bases lying between the germline termini. Per the germline V gene (reference sequence), MNHEY is the CDR1 and SMNVEV is the CDR2. The CDR3 holds 14 amino acids from the cysteine to the phenylalanine. CDR3 DNA is the only sequence kept; it has 42 bases, read in frame from the first base. Using the deep immunoSEQ assay, multiplex PCR amplified TCR CDR3 regions from genomic DNA. Extracted genomic DNA from each cell subset was spread evenly across all wells of several immunoSEQ 96-well plates, with each plate serving as a replicate. For sorted subsets, roughly 200 ng of genomic DNA, equivalent to some 33,000 T cell genomes, went into each replicate PCR. The purified libraries were quantified using a Qubit 3.0 fluorometer, sized with a Bioanalyzer 2100, and then quantified again using the KAPA Library Quantification kit. Each immunoSEQ 96-well plate was sequenced on its own single-read 150-cycle Illumina NextSeq 550 flow cell. The paper's processing steps were these. The immunoSEQ output contained only junctional sequences without quality scores, so filtering could not match that applied to full-length reads. Sequences were annotated with PyIR, a Python wrapper for IgBLAST v1.9, and V/J genes and CDR3 were assigned using IMGT germline references. Reads were removed for weak V/J assignments (E-value above 1e-6), missing CDR3, stop codons, out-of-frame junctions, or ambiguous translated residues. V3J clonotypes were defined as sequences sharing an identical inferred V gene, J gene, and CDR3 amino acid sequence. To compute the percentage overlap between repertoires, the number of shared unique clonotypes was divided by the size of the smaller repertoire. RTK rarefaction, the Chao1 estimator, and Recon v2.1 estimates of unobserved clonotypes were used to assess repertoire richness. For all TCRbeta clonotypes obtained by the gDNA method from a few donors, generation probabilities were computed with OLGA. The immuneACCESS repertoire file appears here via TCRdb, limited to in-frame rearrangements. These files lack a portion of the clones; in checked studies, under half of the deficit traces to unresolved V genes, and the cause of the others is not known. V and J calls and clone size come straight from that table; D and trimming were deduced from the DNA. The sample profile shows 2 million to 2.5 million clones; about 93% of them were found once. Approximately 1.7% of the sample is held by the ten biggest clonotypes.

Material for sequencing was naive CD8+ T cells from PBMCs. The cell subset or site tag for this specimen amounts to: CD45RA+CCR7+. The chain joins TRBV27 to TRBJ2-7; D gene: possibly TRBD1, on 6 matching bases. The source of this sequence is a young man in good health. Some clones in this sample may be carry-over from other donors' samples. The DNA is TGTGCCAGCAGTTTACTGGACAGCTCCTACGAGCAGTACTTC. This gives the protein CASSLLDSSYEQYF.